This T cell receptor (beta chain) was obtained from a study of OX40 agonist ivuxolimab in advanced cancers. The overall study: Dose-escalation cases comprised hepatocellular carcinoma, melanoma, renal cell or head and neck cancer. Two cutaneous melanoma patients and one hepatocellular carcinoma patient, three in all, had partial responses.

V lost 6 bases to trimming and J lost 4 bases; unmatched junction nucleotides: 17. Germline CDR1 reads SQVTM; CDR2 reads ANQGSEA. The CDR3 runs to 16 residues. The repertoire was sequenced with immunoSEQ multiplex PCR; TCRdb's copy has only in-frame clones and lacks some. The sample has fewer than 130,000 clones; over 85% are singletons. With regard to this clone: The antigen remains unidentified.

Study-wide points: Among patients with partial responses at 0.1-3.0 mg/kg, clonal expansion was among the lowest. Certain nonresponders likewise exhibited a low normalized T-cell clonal expansion.

J is TRBJ1-2 and V is TRBV29-1, with 7 bases identical to TRBD1. This sequence was found in an adult with an advanced solid tumor such as melanoma, head and neck, liver or kidney cancer. Sequenced material: CD4+ or CD8+ T cells sorted from blood, taken in a trial of the OX40 agonist ivuxolimab. This chain's CDR3 is CSVGQDPSFGGYGYTF. As DNA, the CDR3 is TGCAGCGTAGGACAGGACCCAAGTTTCGGCGGCTATGGCTACACCTTC.